This T cell receptor (beta chain) came from a study of blood T cells in healthy people across ages. Investigators took roughly 10 milliliters of peripheral blood from every donor. Total RNA amounts of at least 6 micrograms were extracted per sample. Trimming took 5 bases from V and 3 from J, leaving 14 bases between them. The length of the CDR3 is 15 residues. Germline assignment: CDR1 MGHDK and CDR2 SYGVNS. The use of a sample-barcoded 5' primer and a J-beta primer mix characterized a second PCR of about 7 to 12 cycles. Tagging of each cDNA molecule was performed by a template-switch adaptor with 12 random nucleotides. TCRdb reprocessed the 5' RACE reads with MiXCR, giving one entry per CDR3 protein. Among roughly 1,300,000 distinct CDR3 sequences listed, roughly 60% were seen once.

This TCR was recovered from a man between 18 and 29 years old in good health. The sample was blood. The chain has TRBV25-1 and TRBJ2-1, with D perhaps assigned TRBD1 or TRBD2 (6 bases each). The CDR3 protein is CASSPGVGGYNEQFF. The DNA for the CDR3 is TGTGCCAGCAGTCCAGGGGTGGGAGGCTACAATGAGCAGTTCTTC.